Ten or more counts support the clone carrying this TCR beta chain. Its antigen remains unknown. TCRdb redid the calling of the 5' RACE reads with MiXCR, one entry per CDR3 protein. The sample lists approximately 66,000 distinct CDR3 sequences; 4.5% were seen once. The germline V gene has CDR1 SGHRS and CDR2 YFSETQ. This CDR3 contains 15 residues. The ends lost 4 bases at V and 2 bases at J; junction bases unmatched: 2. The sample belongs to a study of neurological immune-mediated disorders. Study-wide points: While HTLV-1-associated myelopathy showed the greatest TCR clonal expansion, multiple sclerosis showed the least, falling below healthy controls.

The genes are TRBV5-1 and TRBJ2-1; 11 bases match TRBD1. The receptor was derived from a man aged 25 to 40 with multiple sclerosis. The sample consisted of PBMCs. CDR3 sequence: CASSGTGGPYNEQFF. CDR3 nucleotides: TGCGCCAGCAGCGGGACAGGGGGGCCCTACAATGAGCAGTTCTTC.